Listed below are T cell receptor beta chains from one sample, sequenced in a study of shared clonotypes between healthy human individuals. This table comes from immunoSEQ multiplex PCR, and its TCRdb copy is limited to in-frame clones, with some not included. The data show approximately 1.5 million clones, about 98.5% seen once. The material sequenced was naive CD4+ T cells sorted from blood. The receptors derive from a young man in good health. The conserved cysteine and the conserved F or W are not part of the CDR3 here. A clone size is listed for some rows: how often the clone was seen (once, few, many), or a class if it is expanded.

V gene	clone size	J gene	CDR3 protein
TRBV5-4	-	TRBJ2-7	ASSLDPTRYEQY
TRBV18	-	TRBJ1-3	ASSPGQANGNTIY
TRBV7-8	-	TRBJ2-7	ASSLGWRTDPYEQY
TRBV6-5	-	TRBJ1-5	ASRALGNQPQH
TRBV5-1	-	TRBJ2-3	ASSPGQHTDTQY
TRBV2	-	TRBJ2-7	ASSEWVDEQY
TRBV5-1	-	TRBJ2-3	ASSPGSPSDTQY
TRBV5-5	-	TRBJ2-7	ASSDDRGGSYEQY
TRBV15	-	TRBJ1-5	ATSTRTGRPPYSNQPQH
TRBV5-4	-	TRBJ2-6	ASLRSPNTGQGATVLT
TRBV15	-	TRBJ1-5	ATRPIETGYQPQH
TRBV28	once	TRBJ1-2	ASKEQGAGGYT
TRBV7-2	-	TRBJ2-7	ASSFPGRGSYEQY
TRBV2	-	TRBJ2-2	ASRLGLTTGELF
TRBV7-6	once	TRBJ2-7	ASSLSSTGPSYEQY
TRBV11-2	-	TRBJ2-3	ASSRGTSGSQDTQY
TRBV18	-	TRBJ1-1	ASSQGSTEAF
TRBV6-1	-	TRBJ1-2	ASSDRTGLGVNYGYT
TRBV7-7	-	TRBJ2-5	ASSLVGEETQY
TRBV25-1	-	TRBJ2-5	ASSESRPAAAQY
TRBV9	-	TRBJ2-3	ASSVDLATDTQY
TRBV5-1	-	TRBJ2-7	ASNIGREQY
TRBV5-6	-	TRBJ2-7	ASRKDLGGPYEQY
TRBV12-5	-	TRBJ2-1	ASGVFGRNNEQF
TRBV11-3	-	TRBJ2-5	ASSSGLEETQY